Listed here are 3 T cell receptor beta chains from one sample, sequenced in a study of T cell changes during pregnancy in multiple sclerosis. Repertoires were generated with immunoSEQ multiplex PCR, while TCRdb's copy carries only in-frame clones and drops some. The sample lists approximately 41,000 clones; roughly 92% were seen once. The source material was CD4+ T cells from peripheral blood mononuclear cells, sampled in the first trimester of pregnancy. These receptors were taken from a female donor with multiple sclerosis, enrolled in a pregnancy study.

The chain carries TRBV5-4 and TRBJ2-1, with 8 bases that match TRBD2. The J segment lost 10 bases and the V segment lost 0 bases, leaving 15 bases of the junction unmatched. The CDR3 spans 17 residues. CDR1 and CDR2 (germline): SGHNT, YYREEE (reference sequence). CDR3 DNA: TGTGCCAGCAGCTTGGAGACAGCGGGACTAGGGGCTCGGGAGCAGTTCTTC. Encoded protein: CASSLETAGLGAREQFF.

V is TRBV10-3 and J is TRBJ1-3; maybe TRBD1 (5 bases). This CDR3 contains 14 residues. V dropped 7 bases and J dropped 2 bases, with 12 bases sitting between them. In germline, CDR1 is ENHRY, CDR2 SYGVKD. This CDR3 reads CAITPDMAGNTIYF. The CDR3 nucleotides read TGTGCCATCACCCCGGACATGGCTGGAAACACCATATATTTT.

The rearrangement links TRBV2 to TRBJ2-7; tentatively, D is TRBD2 (5 bases). Trimming removed 6 bases from V and 7 bases from J, with 13 bases in between. Germline V gives CDR1 SNHLY, CDR2 FYNNEI. This CDR3 is built from 12 residues. The CDR3 loop is CASREDLGEQYF. The CDR3 bases are TGTGCCAGCAGGGAGGACCTGGGGGAGCAGTACTTC.